This T cell receptor (beta chain) was obtained from a study of T cells in Graves' hyperthyroidism and ophthalmopathy. Overall study context: The authors collected peripheral blood at initial diagnosis, before any treatment.

Lactation, pregnancy, other autoimmune disease or uncontrolled infection led to exclusion of patients. Thyroid ultrasound, orbital computed tomography, clinical symptoms, and serum thyroxine and TRAb underpinned diagnoses. Turning to this clonotype: Its antigen is unidentified.

Amplified TCR beta CDR3 regions came from RNA transcripts. With the HTBI primer set, the TCR CDR3 went through a first round of RT-PCR. Using its own MiXCR run on the multiplex PCR reads, TCRdb lists one record per CDR3 protein. This table has 700,000 or so distinct CDR3 sequences, over 15% appearing once. Study-level results: Model output signaled ophthalmopathy a median 6.5 months ahead of onset.

Germline V gives CDR1 DFQATT, CDR2 SNEGSKA (reference sequence). The CDR3 length is 17 residues. The V and J ends lost 0 bases and 0 bases respectively, with 14 bases between them. This clonotype was sampled from a man younger than 35 with Graves' hyperthyroidism. What was sequenced was blood. The chain is built from TRBV20-1 and TRBJ1-4; D possibly corresponds to TRBD1 (5 bases). The CDR3 region is CSARDRAGIATNEKLFF. CDR3 nucleotide sequence: TGCAGTGCTAGAGATCGGGCAGGGATCGCAACTAATGAAAAACTGTTTTTT.